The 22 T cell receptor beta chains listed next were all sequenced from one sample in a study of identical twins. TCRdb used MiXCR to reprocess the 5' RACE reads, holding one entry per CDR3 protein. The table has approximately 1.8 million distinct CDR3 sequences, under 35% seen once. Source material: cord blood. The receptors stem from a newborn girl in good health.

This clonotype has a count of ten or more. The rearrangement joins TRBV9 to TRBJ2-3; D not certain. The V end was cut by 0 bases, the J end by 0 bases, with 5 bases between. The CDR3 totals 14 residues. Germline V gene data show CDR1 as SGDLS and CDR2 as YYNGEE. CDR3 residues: CASSVAVSTDTQYF. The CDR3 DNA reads TGTGCCAGCAGCGTAGCTGTTAGCACAGATACGCAGTATTTT.

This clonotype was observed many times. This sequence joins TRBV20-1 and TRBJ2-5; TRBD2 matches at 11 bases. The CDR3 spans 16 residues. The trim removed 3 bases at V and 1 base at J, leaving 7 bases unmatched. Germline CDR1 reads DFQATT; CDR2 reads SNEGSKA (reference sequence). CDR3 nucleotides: TGCAGTGCTAGCCGCCTAGCGGGGGGCTTCCAAGAGACCCAGTACTTC. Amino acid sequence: CSASRLAGGFQETQYF.

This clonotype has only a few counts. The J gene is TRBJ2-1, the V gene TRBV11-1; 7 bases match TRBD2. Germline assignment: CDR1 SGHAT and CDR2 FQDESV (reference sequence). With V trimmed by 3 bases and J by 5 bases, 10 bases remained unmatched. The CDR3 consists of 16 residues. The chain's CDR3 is CASSFSWRERNNEQFF. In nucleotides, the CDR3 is TGTGCCAGCAGCTTTAGTTGGCGGGAGAGGAACAATGAGCAGTTCTTC.

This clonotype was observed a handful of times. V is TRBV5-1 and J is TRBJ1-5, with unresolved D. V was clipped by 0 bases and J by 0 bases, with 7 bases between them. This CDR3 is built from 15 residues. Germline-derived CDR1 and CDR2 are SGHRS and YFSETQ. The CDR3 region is CASSLGENSNQPQHF. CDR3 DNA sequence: TGCGCCAGCAGCTTGGGCGAGAATAGCAATCAGCCCCAGCATTTT.

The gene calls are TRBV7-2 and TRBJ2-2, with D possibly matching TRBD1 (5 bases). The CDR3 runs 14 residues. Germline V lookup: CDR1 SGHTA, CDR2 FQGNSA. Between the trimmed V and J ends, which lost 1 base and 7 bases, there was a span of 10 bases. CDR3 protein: CASSLGQGLGELFF. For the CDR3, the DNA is TGTGCCAGCAGCTTAGGTCAGGGCCTCGGGGAGCTGTTTTTT.

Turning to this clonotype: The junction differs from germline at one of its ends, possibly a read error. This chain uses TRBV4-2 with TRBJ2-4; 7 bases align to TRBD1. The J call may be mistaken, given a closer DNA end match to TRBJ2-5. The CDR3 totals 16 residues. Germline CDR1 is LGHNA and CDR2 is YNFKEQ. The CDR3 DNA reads TGTACCAGCAGCCAAAACCTGAGGGGGCTACAAGAGACCCAGTACTTC. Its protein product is CTSSQNLRGLQETQYF.

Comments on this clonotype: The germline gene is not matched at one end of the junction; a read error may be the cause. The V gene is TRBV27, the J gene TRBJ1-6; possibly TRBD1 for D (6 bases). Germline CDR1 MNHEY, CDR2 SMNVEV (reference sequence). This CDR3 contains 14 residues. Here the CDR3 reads CASSLDEGGSPPHF. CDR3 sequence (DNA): TGTGCCAGCAGTTTAGATGAGGGGGGCTCACCCCCCCACTTT.

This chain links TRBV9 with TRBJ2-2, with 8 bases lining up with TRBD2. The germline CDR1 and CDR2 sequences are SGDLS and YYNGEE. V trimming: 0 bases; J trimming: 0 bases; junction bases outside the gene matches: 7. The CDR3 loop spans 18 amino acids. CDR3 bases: TGTGCCAGCAGCGTAGCTCGGGGGGGGCTATCGAACACCGGGGAGCTGTTTTTT. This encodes CASSVARGGLSNTGELFF.

The DNA of the CDR3 is TGCGCCAGCAGCCCTCCGAGCGGGACTGAAGCTTTCTTT. This gives the protein CASSPPSGTEAFF. This sequence joins TRBV5-1 and TRBJ1-1; D call uncertain. Germline V gene lookup returns CDR1 SGHRS and CDR2 YFSETQ. This CDR3 region has 13 residues. The V end was cut by 4 bases, the J end by 5 bases, with 12 bases between. Variable domain in full (rest from reference TRBV5-1 and TRBJ1-1): KAGVTQTPRYLIKTRGQQVTLSCSPISGHRSVSWYQQTPGQGLQFLFEYFSETQRNKGNFPGRFSGRQFSNSRSEMNVSTLELGDSALYLCASSPPSGTEAFFGQGTRLTVV.

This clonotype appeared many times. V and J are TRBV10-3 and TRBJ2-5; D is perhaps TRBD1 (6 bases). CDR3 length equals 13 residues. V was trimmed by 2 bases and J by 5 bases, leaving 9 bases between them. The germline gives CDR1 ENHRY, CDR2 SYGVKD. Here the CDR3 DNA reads TGTGCCATCAGTGAGACAGGGTTGGAGACCCAGTACTTC. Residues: CAISETGLETQYF.

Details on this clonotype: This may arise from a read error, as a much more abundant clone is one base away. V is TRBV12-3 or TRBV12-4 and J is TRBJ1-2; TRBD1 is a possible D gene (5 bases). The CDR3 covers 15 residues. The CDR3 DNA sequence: TGTGCCAGCAGCTCCCGGGGCCGACCTAACCATGGCTACACCTTC. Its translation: CASSSRGRPNHGYTF.

DNA for the CDR3: TGCGCCAGCAGCTTGGCCCCTACAGGGAATGAGCAGTTCTTC. Encoded protein: CASSLAPTGNEQFF. The rearrangement uses TRBV5-1 and TRBJ2-1; D may be TRBD1 (6 bases). The CDR3 runs to 14 residues. Germline CDR1 reads SGHRS; CDR2 reads YFSETQ. Trimming cost V 0 bases and J 7 bases, with 11 bases left between them.

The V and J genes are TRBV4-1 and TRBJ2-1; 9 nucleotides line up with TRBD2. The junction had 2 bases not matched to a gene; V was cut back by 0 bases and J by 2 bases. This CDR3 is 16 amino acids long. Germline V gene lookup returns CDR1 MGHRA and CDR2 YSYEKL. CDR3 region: CASSQDGGRAYNEQFF. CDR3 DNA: TGCGCCAGCAGCCAAGATGGCGGGAGGGCCTACAATGAGCAGTTCTTC.

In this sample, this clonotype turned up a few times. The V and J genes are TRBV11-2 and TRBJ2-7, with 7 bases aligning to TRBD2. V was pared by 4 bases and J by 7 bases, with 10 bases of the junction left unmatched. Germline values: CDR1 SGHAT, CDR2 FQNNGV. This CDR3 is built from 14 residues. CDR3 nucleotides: TGTGCCAGCAGCTCCGTTATCGGGGGGTGGGAGCAGTACTTC. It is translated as CASSSVIGGWEQYF.

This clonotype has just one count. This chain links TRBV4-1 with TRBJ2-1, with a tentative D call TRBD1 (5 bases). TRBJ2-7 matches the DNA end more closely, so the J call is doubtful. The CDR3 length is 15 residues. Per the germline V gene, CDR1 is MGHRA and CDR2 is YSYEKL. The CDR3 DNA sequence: TGCGCCAGCAGCTCACAGGTTTACTCAGGGTACGAGCAGTACTTC. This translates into CASSSQVYSGYEQYF.

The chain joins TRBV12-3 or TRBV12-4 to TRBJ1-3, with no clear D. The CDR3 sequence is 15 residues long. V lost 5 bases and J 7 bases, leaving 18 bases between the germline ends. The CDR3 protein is CASSLGPPKSNTIYF. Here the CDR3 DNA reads TGTGCCAGCAGTCTCGGGCCTCCCAAGTCGAACACCATATATTTT.

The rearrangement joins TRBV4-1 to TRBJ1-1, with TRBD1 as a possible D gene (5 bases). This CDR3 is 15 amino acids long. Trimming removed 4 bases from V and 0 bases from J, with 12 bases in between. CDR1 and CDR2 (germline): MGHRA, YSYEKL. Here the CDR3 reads CASSRLGGMNTEAFF. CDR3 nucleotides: TGCGCCAGCAGCCGGTTGGGGGGGATGAACACTGAAGCTTTCTTT.

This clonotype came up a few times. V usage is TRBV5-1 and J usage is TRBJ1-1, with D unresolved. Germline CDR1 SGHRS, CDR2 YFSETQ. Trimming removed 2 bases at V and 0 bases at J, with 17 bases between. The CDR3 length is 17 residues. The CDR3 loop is CASSFRSLRNLNTEAFF. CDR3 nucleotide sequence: TGCGCCAGCAGCTTCCGTTCTCTGAGGAACCTGAACACTGAAGCTTTCTTT.

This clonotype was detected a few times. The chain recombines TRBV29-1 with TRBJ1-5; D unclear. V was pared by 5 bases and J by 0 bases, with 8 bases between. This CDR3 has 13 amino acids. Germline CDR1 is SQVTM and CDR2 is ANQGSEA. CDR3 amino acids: CSVSENSNQPQHF. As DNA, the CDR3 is TGCAGCGTTTCGGAGAATAGCAATCAGCCCCAGCATTTT.

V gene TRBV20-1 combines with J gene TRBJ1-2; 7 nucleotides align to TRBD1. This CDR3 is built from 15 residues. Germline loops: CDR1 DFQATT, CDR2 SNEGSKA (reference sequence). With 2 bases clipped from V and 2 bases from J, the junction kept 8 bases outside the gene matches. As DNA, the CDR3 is TGCAGTGCTAGACCGCGGACAGGTGGGAACTATGGCTACACCTTC. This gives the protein CSARPRTGGNYGYTF.

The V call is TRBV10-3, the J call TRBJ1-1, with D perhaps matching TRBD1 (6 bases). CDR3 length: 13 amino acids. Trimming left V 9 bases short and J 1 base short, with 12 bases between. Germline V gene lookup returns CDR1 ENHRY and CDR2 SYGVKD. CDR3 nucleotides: TGTGCCATTTCAGACAGGCAGAACACTGAAGCTTTCTTT. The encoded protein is CAISDRQNTEAFF.

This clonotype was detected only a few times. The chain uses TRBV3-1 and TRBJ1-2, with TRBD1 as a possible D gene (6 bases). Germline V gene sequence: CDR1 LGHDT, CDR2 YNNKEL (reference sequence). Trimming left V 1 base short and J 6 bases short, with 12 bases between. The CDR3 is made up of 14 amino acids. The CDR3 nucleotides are TGTGCCAGCAGCCAAGTACAGGGTGGGAATGGCTACACCTTC. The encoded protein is CASSQVQGGNGYTF.